Listed below are T cell receptor beta chains from one sample, sequenced in a study of shared clonotypes between healthy human individuals. TCRdb's copy holds only in-frame clones and misses some; the assay was immunoSEQ multiplex PCR. The sample yields approximately 500,000 clones, 60% to 80% seen once. The source material was PBMCs. Source of these receptors: a woman aged 40 to 55 in good health. Some clones in this sample may be carry-over from other donors' samples. CDR3s include the opening cysteine and the closing phenylalanine or tryptophan. Fields, in order: D gene, clone size, J gene, V gene, CDR3 DNA, CDR3 protein. The D gene is left open where the match is weak. Clone size is stated in some rows and not others, as once, few, many or a class when expanded.

>.|.|TRBJ2-1|TRBV6-1
TGTGCCAGCCTGGAGGGGGGGGCCTACAATGAGCAGTTCTTC
CASLEGGAYNEQFF
>.|.|TRBJ1-4|TRBV2
TGTGCCAGCCTAACATCTCCACTAGAAAAACTGTTTTTT
CASLTSPLEKLFF
>TRBD1|.|TRBJ2-3|TRBV19
TGTGCCAGTTCGTCCCGGGACAGGGGTCAGGCAGATACGCAGTATTTT
CASSSRDRGQADTQYF
>TRBD2|.|TRBJ2-1|TRBV7-2
TGTGCCAGCAGCATCGGGACTAGCGGGAGTCGGAATGAGCAGTTCTTC
CASSIGTSGSRNEQFF
>.|.|TRBJ1-2|TRBV2
TGTGCCAGCTCTAGGCAGCTTAACTATGGCTACACCTTC
CASSRQLNYGYTF
>.|.|TRBJ1-4|TRBV27
TGTGCCAGCCGCAAACCTGGGGCCGCGGAAAAACTGTTTTTT
CASRKPGAAEKLFF
>TRBD1|.|TRBJ1-2|TRBV5-1
TGCGCCAGCAGCTTGGGACAGGGTGGCTATGGCTACACCTTC
CASSLGQGGYGYTF
>.|.|TRBJ2-7|TRBV28
TGTGCCAGCAGCCCCCCGGGACGGATCTCCTACGAGCAGTACTTC
CASSPPGRISYEQYF
>.|once|TRBJ2-3|TRBV5-1
TGCGCCACCTCCCAGGGGACCTACATTAACACAGATACGCAGTATTTT
CATSQGTYINTDTQYF
>TRBD2|.|TRBJ2-7|TRBV6-1
TGTGCCAGCAGTGAAGCGCTTCAGGGACTAGCAGGCTACGAGCAGTACTTC
CASSEALQGLAGYEQYF
>TRBD1|.|TRBJ1-5|TRBV19
TGTGCCAGTAGTATGCTCACAGGGGCTCTCAGCAATCAGCCCCAGCATTTT
CASSMLTGALSNQPQHF
>TRBD2|.|TRBJ2-7|TRBV5-1
TGCGCCAGCAGCTTGGCGGGAGCGGGATCCCTTTACGAGCAGTACTTC
CASSLAGAGSLYEQYF
>TRBD2|few|TRBJ2-2|TRBV15
TGTGCCACCAGCAGAGATCTTGCTAGCGGGGCCCCCACCGGGGAGCTGTTTTTT
CATSRDLASGAPTGELFF
>.|.|TRBJ2-5|TRBV25-1
TGTGCCAGCAGTGAAGGTAGCGGACAAGAGACCCAGTACTTC
CASSEGSGQETQYF
>.|.|TRBJ2-1|TRBV9
TGTGCCAGCAGCGTAAGGAGCGACACCTACAATGAGCAGTTCTTC
CASSVRSDTYNEQFF
>.|.|TRBJ2-3|TRBV7-2
TGTGCCAGCAGCTTCGGCGTCACAGATACGCAGTATTTT
CASSFGVTDTQYF
>.|.|TRBJ1-1|TRBV29-1
TGCAGCGTCTCCGGGGGGGGGAACACTGAAGCTTTCTTT
CSVSGGGNTEAFF
>TRBD1|.|TRBJ1-4|TRBV6-6
TGTGCCAGCAGTCTCTCAGGGGGAGAAAAACTGTTTTTT
CASSLSGGEKLFF
>.|.|TRBJ2-1|TRBV15
TGTGCCACCAGCAGCCTCAACAATGAGCAGTTCTTC
CATSSLNNEQFF
>.|.|TRBJ2-2|TRBV9
TGTGCCAGCAGCGTAGATAACACCGGGGAGCTGTTTTTT
CASSVDNTGELFF
>.|.|TRBJ2-7|TRBV18
TGTGCCAGCTCACCACTAGGGCGCGAGCAGTACTTC
CASSPLGREQYF
>TRBD1|.|TRBJ2-1|TRBV19
TGTGCCAGTAGCCCTACAGGGGGCGCCTACAATGAGCAGTTCTTC
CASSPTGGAYNEQFF
>TRBD2|.|TRBJ2-2|TRBV6-1
TGTGCCAGCAGTGATCTAGCGGGAGTGTCGATCGGGGAGCTGTTTTTT
CASSDLAGVSIGELFF
>TRBD1|.|TRBJ1-2|TRBV9
TGTGCCAGCAGCCCCCGATGGACAGGGGATCATAATTATGGCTACACCTTC
CASSPRWTGDHNYGYTF
>TRBD2|many|TRBJ2-2|TRBV4-2
TGTGCCAGCAGCCAAGATAATCTAGCGGGAGGGGAACAAACCGGGGAGCTGTTTTTT
CASSQDNLAGGEQTGELFF
>TRBD2|.|TRBJ2-1|TRBV11-2
TGTGCCAGCAGCTTTCACACGGGACTAGCGGACTCCAATGAGCAGTTCTTC
CASSFHTGLADSNEQFF
>TRBD2|.|TRBJ2-1|TRBV27
TGTGCCAGCAGAGGTAGCGGGAGGGAGAATGAGCAGTTCTTC
CASRGSGRENEQFF
>.|.|TRBJ1-2|TRBV19
TGTGCCAGTAGTATAGATCCACTAGGCTATGGCTACACCTTC
CASSIDPLGYGYTF
>TRBD1|.|TRBJ2-7|TRBV28
TGTGCCAGCAGTTTATTTGACAGGGGCTGGGAGCAGTACTTC
CASSLFDRGWEQYF
>TRBD2|.|TRBJ2-3|TRBV29-1
TGCAGCGTTGAATCTAGCGGGAGCACAGATACGCAGTATTTT
CSVESSGSTDTQYF
>.|.|TRBJ2-1|TRBV7-9
TGTGCCAGCAGCTCCAAGATCTCCTACAATGAGCAGTTCTTC
CASSSKISYNEQFF
>.|.|TRBJ2-2|TRBV19
TGTGCCAGTAGTATTTGGGTAGGCAGCTCCAGCACCGGGGAGCTGTTTTTT
CASSIWVGSSSTGELFF
>.|.|TRBJ2-3|TRBV7-9
TGTGCCAGCAGCCCACAAACTAGCACAGATACGCAGTATTTT
CASSPQTSTDTQYF
>.|.|TRBJ2-7|TRBV5-1
TGCGCCAGCAGCTCCTTGGACAGCTCCTACGAGCAGTACTTC
CASSSLDSSYEQYF
>.|.|TRBJ2-5|TRBV5-1
TGCGCCAGCAGCTATGAGGCCTCCGAGACCCAGTACTTC
CASSYEASETQYF
>.|few|TRBJ2-3|TRBV7-9
TGTGCCAGCAGCTTAGTACCGGGAGGCACAGATACGCAGTATTTT
CASSLVPGGTDTQYF
>.|.|TRBJ2-7|TRBV5-5
TGTGCCAGCAGCTTGGGACCCGACGGACACTACGAGCAGTACTTC
CASSLGPDGHYEQYF
>.|.|TRBJ2-3|TRBV9
TGTGCCAGCAGCGTACTAGTTGGAGCAGATACGCAGTATTTT
CASSVLVGADTQYF
>.|.|TRBJ1-1|TRBV30
TGTGCCTGGAGTGAAGGGGTCGTCACTGAAGCTTTCTTT
CAWSEGVVTEAFF
>TRBD2|.|TRBJ2-1|TRBV7-3
TGTGCCAGCAGCTTAGAGCAGGGGATTTTAGCGGGATCAGATGAGCAGTTCTTC
CASSLEQGILAGSDEQFF
>.|.|TRBJ2-1|TRBV2
TGTGCCAGCTTCCGGGGCCCCTACAATGAGCAGTTCTTC
CASFRGPYNEQFF
>.|.|TRBJ1-2|TRBV19
TGTGCCAGTAGTATTTTGCCCAACTATGGCTACACCTTC
CASSILPNYGYTF
>.|.|TRBJ2-5|TRBV5-6
TGTGCCAGCAGCTTGAAAGGGATTAAAGAGACCCAGTACTTC
CASSLKGIKETQYF
>.|.|TRBJ2-1|TRBV7-9
TGTGCCAGCAGCCCCCTGGGCGATGAGCAGTTCTTC
CASSPLGDEQFF
>TRBD1|.|TRBJ1-1|TRBV5-6
TGTGCCAGCAGGTACAGGGGAACTGAAGCTTTCTTT
CASRYRGTEAFF
>.|.|TRBJ2-1|TRBV6-1
TGTGCCAGCAGGACGACAATGTTGGGCAATGAGCAGTTCTTC
CASRTTMLGNEQFF
>.|.|TRBJ2-7|TRBV5-1
TGCGCCAGCAGCTTGGGGGATCGGAGCTCCTACGAGCAGTACTTC
CASSLGDRSSYEQYF
>TRBD1|.|TRBJ1-1|TRBV16
TGTGCCAGCAGGGACAGGGTTTTAACTGAAGCTTTCTTT
CASRDRVLTEAFF
>.|.|TRBJ2-1|TRBV10-3
TGTGCCATCAGTGAGTCACCGCGCGGGGGCCAGGGGGGTTACAATGAGCAGTTCTTC
CAISESPRGGQGGYNEQFF
>.|.|TRBJ2-1|TRBV20-1
TGCAGTGTCACCAGGGAGTTGGGGCAGTTCTTC
CSVTRELGQFF
>.|once|TRBJ2-7|TRBV11-1
TGTGCCAGCAGCTTAGGGGCTGTAGCCCACGAGCAGTACTTC
CASSLGAVAHEQYF
>TRBD2|few|TRBJ2-5|TRBV5-6
TGTGCCAGCAGCCGGGGACTAGGGGAGACCCAGTACTTC
CASSRGLGETQYF
>TRBD1|.|TRBJ2-7|TRBV28
TGTGCCAGCAGTTCCCCCGGGACAGCCTACGAGCAGTACTTC
CASSSPGTAYEQYF